This TCR beta chain was recorded in a study of T-cell memory formation after mild COVID-19. Study-wide findings and caveats: The appearance of some responding clones in pre-infection memory suggested that cross-reactive memory joined. There was no confirmation that second-wave clones peaking on day 37 were SARS-CoV-2 specific. Clones that contracted from day 15 to 85 had balanced CD4/CD8; later expanders were CD4+ biased.

One entry per CDR3 protein results from TCRdb running MiXCR on the 5' RACE reads. In the table there are approximately 500,000 distinct CDR3 sequences, about 23% of which are singletons. With V trimmed by 5 bases and J by 8 bases, 16 bases remained unmatched. Germline V gives CDR1 KGHDR, CDR2 SFDVKD. This CDR3 spans 17 amino acids. The sample holds a few counts of this clonotype. Its antigen remains unknown. Sequencing input: PBMCs or a T cell subset sorted from them (not recorded which). The clonotype was recovered from an adult woman who had mild COVID-19 (a few samples of this study predate the infection). Cell type and time point are not known. The rearrangement links TRBV24-1 to TRBJ2-3; 9 bases fit TRBD1. CDR3 sequence reads: CATSVTHRGRNLGTQYF. The CDR3 DNA is TGTGCCACCAGTGTTACACACAGGGGGCGAAATTTAGGTACGCAGTATTTT.